The 12 T cell receptor beta chains listed next were all sequenced from one sample in a study of control samples from healthy donors and cancer patients. Using immunoSEQ multiplex PCR, the repertoire was profiled, and TCRdb retains in-frame clones only, with some absent. The table records more than 70,000 clones, roughly 91% of them present only once. The material sequenced was PBMCs. Source of these receptors: a man in his sixties with lung cancer.

The sample holds a few counts of this clone. This rearrangement joins TRBV2 to TRBJ2-7; D may be TRBD1 (6 bases). V lost 5 bases, J lost 1 base, and 9 bases lay in between. Germline lookup yields CDR1 SNHLY and CDR2 FYNNEI. The CDR3 is made up of 13 amino acids. CDR3 sequence: CASSFTGSYEQYF. The CDR3 region has the DNA TGTGCCAGCAGTTTTACAGGGTCCTACGAGCAGTACTTC.

This clone was seen a handful of times. The chain couples TRBV12-5 to TRBJ1-5; the D is unclear. V shed 3 bases and J shed 2 bases, with 23 bases lying between them. This CDR3 contains 19 residues. Germline CDR1 is LGHNT and CDR2 is FRNRAP. This CDR3 reads CASGFTADGEVIGNQPQHF. CDR3 coding DNA: TGTGCTAGTGGTTTCACCGCTGACGGGGAAGTAATTGGCAATCAGCCCCAGCATTTT. Filled out from reference TRBV12-5 and TRBJ1-5, the complete variable domain reads DARVTQTPRHKVTEMGQEVTMRCQPILGHNTVFWYRQTMMQGLELLAYFRNRAPLDDSGMPKDRFSAEMPDATLATLKIQPSEPRDSAVYFCASGFTADGEVIGNQPQHFGDGTRLSIL.

The rearrangement links TRBV10-1 to TRBJ2-1, with 9 bases identical to TRBD2. V lost 5 bases and J lost 0; bases outside the gene matches: 8. CDR3 length equals 17 residues. Germline V gene data show CDR1 as WNHNN and CDR2 as SYGVQD (reference sequence). CDR3 sequence reads: CASSFNPAGGSYNEQFF. For the CDR3, the DNA is TGCGCCAGCAGTTTTAACCCAGCGGGGGGCTCCTACAATGAGCAGTTCTTC.

CDR3 coding DNA: TGTGCCAGCAGCTTAGCACCGCGGGGGGGCTACAATGAGCAGTTCTTC. This translates into CASSLAPRGGYNEQFF. This chain uses TRBV7-8 with TRBJ2-1, with TRBD2 matching over 9 bases. The germline V gene has CDR1 SGHVS and CDR2 FQNEAQ. The CDR3 covers 16 residues. Trimming at V came to 0 bases and at J to 3 bases, leaving 3 bases not matched to a gene.

The gene calls are TRBV2 and TRBJ2-5; D uncertain. Germline CDR1 and CDR2: SNHLY and FYNNEI. This CDR3 is 12 amino acids long. V was pared by 8 bases and J by 0 bases, with 7 bases between. The DNA of the CDR3 is TGTGCCAGCCGCCTGTACCAAGAGACCCAGTACTTC. Its protein product is CASRLYQETQYF.

This chain links TRBV30 with TRBJ2-7; D is unclear. The V gene lost 2 bases and the J gene lost 1 base, with 15 bases spanning the gap. Germline V gene sequence: CDR1 GTSNPN, CDR2 SVGIG (reference sequence). The CDR3 runs to 15 residues. As DNA, the CDR3 is TGTGCCTGGAGTAAGCCGGCCGAGGATTCCTACGAGCAGTACGTC. Residues: CAWSKPAEDSYEQYV.

This rearrangement joins TRBV7-3 to TRBJ1-5, with D maybe TRBD1 (6 bases). Trimming shortened V by 0 bases and J by 2 bases, and 8 bases separated the two germline ends. Germline lookup yields CDR1 SGHTA and CDR2 FQGTGA. This CDR3 is built from 15 residues. The CDR3 spells CASSLTGARNQPQHF. CDR3 sequence (DNA): TGTGCCAGCAGCTTAACGGGGGCGCGCAATCAGCCCCAGCATTTT. Using reference TRBV7-3 and TRBJ1-5 for the parts outside the CDR3, the full variable domain is GAGVSQTPSNKVTEKGKYVELRCDPISGHTALYWYRQSLGQGPEFLIYFQGTGAADDSGLPNDRFFAVRPEGSVSTLKIQRTERGDSAVYLCASSLTGARNQPQHFGDGTRLSIL.

The genes are TRBV6-5 and TRBJ2-3; D unclear. Trimming took off 2 bases at V and 0 bases at J, with 6 bases between the two ends. This CDR3 is built from 14 residues. CDR1 and CDR2 from the germline V gene are MNHEY and SVGAGI. DNA for the CDR3: TGTGCCAGCAGTTACGGACCGAGCACAGATACGCAGTATTTT. Translating gives CASSYGPSTDTQYF.

The V call is TRBV30, the J call TRBJ1-6, with 8 positions matching TRBD1. V shed 2 bases and J 9 bases; nucleotides not matched to a gene: 6. The germline V gene encodes CDR1 GTSNPN and CDR2 SVGIG (reference sequence). This CDR3 is 14 amino acids long. This CDR3 is CAWSFGQGVSPLHF. In nucleotides, the CDR3 is TGTGCCTGGAGTTTTGGACAGGGTGTTTCACCCCTCCACTTT.

The genes are TRBV7-9 and TRBJ1-2; 10 bases map to TRBD1. After removal of 1 base from V and 3 bases from J, the junction contained 8 bases not matched to a gene. CDR1 is SEHNR and CDR2 is FQNEAQ in the germline V gene (reference sequence). The CDR3 covers 17 residues. The CDR3 spells CASSLEPGQGPYYGYTF. For the CDR3, the DNA is TGTGCCAGCAGCTTAGAACCGGGACAGGGGCCTTACTATGGCTACACCTTC.

The genes are TRBV5-1 and TRBJ2-1, with 7 positions matching TRBD2. This CDR3 comprises 17 residues. V was clipped by 0 bases and J by 2 bases; unmatched bases: 8. CDR1 is SGHRS and CDR2 is YFSETQ in the germline V gene. The CDR3 DNA sequence: TGCGCCAGCAGCTTGGGGCCTCGCGGGGGAACCTACAATGAGCAGTTCTTC. This translates into CASSLGPRGGTYNEQFF.

The chain is built from TRBV7-9 and TRBJ2-3, with D possibly being TRBD2 (6 bases). The germline V gene encodes CDR1 SEHNR and CDR2 FQNEAQ (reference sequence). V was pared by 2 bases and J by 0 bases, with 12 bases between. The CDR3 consists of 16 residues. Here the CDR3 reads CASSLLAGPSTDTQYF. In DNA form, the CDR3 reads TGTGCCAGCAGCTTACTGGCGGGACCTAGCACAGATACGCAGTATTTT.